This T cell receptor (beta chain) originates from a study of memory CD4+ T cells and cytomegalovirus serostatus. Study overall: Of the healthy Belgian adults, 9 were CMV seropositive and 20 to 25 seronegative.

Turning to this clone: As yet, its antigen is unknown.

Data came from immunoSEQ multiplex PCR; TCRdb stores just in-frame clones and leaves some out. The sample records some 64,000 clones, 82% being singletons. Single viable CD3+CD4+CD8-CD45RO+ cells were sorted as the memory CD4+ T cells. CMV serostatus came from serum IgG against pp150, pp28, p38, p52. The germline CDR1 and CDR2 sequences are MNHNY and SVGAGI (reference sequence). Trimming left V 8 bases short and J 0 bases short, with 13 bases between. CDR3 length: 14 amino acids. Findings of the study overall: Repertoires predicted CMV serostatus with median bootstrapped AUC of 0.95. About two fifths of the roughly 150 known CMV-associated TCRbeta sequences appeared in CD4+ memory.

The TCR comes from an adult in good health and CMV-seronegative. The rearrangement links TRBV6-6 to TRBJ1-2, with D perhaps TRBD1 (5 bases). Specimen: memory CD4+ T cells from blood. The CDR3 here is CASAPGRTNYGYTF. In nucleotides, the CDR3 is TGTGCCAGCGCCCCAGGGCGGACTAACTATGGCTACACCTTC.